The clone carrying this T cell receptor beta chain was detected only once. This sample is part of a study of control samples from healthy donors and cancer patients. Using immunoSEQ multiplex PCR, the repertoire was profiled, and TCRdb retains in-frame clones only, with some absent. The table shows 150,000 to 200,000 clones, with roughly 89% occurring only once. Trimming took 5 bases from V and 4 from J, leaving 12 bases between them. Germline assignment: CDR1 LNHDA and CDR2 SQIVND (reference sequence). CDR3 length equals 14 residues. The TCR was taken from a man aged 25-45 years in good health. V usage is TRBV19 and J usage is TRBJ1-5; D not resolved. The sample taken for sequencing was blood. CDR3 DNA sequence: TGTGCCAGTAGTTTTTGGACGGGGAATCAGCCCCAGCATTTT. Translating it yields CASSFWTGNQPQHF.